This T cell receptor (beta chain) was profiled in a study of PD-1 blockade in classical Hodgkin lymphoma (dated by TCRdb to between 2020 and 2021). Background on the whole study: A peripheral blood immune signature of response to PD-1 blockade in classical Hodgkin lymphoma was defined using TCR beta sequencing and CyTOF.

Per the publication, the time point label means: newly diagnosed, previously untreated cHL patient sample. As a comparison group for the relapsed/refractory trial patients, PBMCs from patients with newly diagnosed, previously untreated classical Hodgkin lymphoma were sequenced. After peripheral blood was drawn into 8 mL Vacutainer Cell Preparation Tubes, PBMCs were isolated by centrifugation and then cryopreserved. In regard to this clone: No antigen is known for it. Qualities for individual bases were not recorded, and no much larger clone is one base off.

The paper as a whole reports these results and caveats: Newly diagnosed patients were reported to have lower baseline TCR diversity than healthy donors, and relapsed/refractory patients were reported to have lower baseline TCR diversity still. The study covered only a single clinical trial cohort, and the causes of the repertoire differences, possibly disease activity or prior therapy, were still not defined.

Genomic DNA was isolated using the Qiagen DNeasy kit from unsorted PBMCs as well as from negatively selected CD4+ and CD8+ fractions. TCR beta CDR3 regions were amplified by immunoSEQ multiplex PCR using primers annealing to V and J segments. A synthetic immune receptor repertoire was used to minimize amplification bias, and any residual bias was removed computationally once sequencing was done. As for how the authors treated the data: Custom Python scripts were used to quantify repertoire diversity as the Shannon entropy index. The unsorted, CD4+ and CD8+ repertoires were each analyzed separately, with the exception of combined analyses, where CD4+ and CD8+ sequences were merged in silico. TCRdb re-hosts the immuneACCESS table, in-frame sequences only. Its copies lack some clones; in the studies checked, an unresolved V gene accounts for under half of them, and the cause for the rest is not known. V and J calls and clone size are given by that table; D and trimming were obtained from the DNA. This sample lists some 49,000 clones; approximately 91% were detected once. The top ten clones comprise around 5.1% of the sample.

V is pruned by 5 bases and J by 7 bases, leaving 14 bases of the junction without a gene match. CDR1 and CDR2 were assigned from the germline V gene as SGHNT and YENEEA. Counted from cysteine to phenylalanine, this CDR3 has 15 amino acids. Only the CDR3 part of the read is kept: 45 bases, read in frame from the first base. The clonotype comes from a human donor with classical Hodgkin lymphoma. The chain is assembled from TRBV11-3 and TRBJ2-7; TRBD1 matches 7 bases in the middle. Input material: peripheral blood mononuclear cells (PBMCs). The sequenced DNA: TGTGCCAGCAGCCTATCCGGCAGGGGGTTTGATGAGCAGTACTTC. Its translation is CASSLSGRGFDEQYF.